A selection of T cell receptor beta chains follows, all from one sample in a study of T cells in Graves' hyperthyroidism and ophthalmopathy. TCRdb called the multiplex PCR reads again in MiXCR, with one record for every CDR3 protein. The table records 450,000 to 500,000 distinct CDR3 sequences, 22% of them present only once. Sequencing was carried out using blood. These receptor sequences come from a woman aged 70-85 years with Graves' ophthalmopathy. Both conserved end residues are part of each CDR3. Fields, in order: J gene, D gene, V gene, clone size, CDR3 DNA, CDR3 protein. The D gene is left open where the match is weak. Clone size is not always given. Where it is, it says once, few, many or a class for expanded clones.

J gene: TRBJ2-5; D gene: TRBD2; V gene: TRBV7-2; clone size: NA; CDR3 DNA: TGTGCCAGCAGCCCCCCCGGGACTAGCGGAACCCAAGAGACCCAGTACTTC; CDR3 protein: CASSPPGTSGTQETQYF
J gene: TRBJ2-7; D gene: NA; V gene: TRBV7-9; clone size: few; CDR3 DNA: TGTGCCAGCAGCTTTTCGACGATCACCTACGAGCAGTACTTC; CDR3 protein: CASSFSTITYEQYF
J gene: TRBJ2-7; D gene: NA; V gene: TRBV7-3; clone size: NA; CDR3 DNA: TGTGCCAGCAGCTTATTGCCGACTAGATTATCCTACGAGCAGTACTTC; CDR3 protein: CASSLLPTRLSYEQYF
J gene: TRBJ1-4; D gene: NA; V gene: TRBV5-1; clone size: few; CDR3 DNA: TGCGCCAGCTCCATGACGTCTACTTCTGAAAAACTGTTTTTT; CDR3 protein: CASSMTSTSEKLFF
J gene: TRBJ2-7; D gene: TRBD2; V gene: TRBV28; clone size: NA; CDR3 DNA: TGTGCCAGCAGTACGCGGACTAGCGGGAGGATCTACGAGCAGTACTTC; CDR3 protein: CASSTRTSGRIYEQYF
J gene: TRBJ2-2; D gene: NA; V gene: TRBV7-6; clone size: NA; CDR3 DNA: TGTGCCAGCAGTCAGGGACTCGAGAACACCGGGGAGCTGTTTTTT; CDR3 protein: CASSQGLENTGELFF
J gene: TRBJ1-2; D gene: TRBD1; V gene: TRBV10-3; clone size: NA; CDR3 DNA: TGTGCCATCAGTGAGTCTGGCAGGGGGGATGGCTACACCTTC; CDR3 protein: CAISESGRGDGYTF
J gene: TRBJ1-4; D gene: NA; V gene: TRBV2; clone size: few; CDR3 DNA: TGTGCCAGCAGTCAAAGGGTAGGAGGGGAAAAACTGTTTTTT; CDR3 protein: CASSQRVGGEKLFF
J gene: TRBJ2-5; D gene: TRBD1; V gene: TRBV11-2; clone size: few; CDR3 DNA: TGTGCCAGCAGCTTAACCCGGGACAGACTCCAAGAGACCCAGTACTTC; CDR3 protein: CASSLTRDRLQETQYF
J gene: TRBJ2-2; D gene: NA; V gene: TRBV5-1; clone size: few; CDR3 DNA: TGCGCCAGCAGCTTGGCCTCGGCCACCGGGGAGCTGTTTTTT; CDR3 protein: CASSLASATGELFF
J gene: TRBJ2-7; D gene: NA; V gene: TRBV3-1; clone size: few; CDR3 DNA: TGTGCCAGCAGCCAAGACCTCGGGAGCCGCTCCTACGAGCAGTACTTC; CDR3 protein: CASSQDLGSRSYEQYF
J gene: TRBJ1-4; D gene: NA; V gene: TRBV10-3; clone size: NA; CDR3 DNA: TGTGCCATCAGTGGGGGGGCCCCGGGGGAAAAACTGTTTTTT; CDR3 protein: CAISGGAPGEKLFF
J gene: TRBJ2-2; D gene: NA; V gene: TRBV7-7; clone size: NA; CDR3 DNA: TGTGCTAGCAGCTTATATGCGGGAAACACCGGGGAGCTGTTTTTT; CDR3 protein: CASSLYAGNTGELFF
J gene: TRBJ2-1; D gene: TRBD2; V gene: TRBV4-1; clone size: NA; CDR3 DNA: TGCGCCAGCAGCCAAGATACAGGACTAGCGTTTATTGAGCAGTTCTTC; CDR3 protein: CASSQDTGLAFIEQFF
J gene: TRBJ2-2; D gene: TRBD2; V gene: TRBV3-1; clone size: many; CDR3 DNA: TGTGCCAGCAGCCAAGGGGGAGGGACCGGGGAGCTGTTTTTT; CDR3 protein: CASSQGGGTGELFF
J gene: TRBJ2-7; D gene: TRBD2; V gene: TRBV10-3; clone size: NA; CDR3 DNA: TGTGCCATAGGGGACGCCGGGACTAGGTCCTACGAGCAGTACTTC; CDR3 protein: CAIGDAGTRSYEQYF
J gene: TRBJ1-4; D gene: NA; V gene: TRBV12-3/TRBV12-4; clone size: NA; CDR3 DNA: TGTGCCAGCAGGCCAGGGACATGGGATGAAAAACTGTTTTTT; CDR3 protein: CASRPGTWDEKLFF
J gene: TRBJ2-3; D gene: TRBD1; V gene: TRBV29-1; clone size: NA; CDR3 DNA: TGCAGCCACAGGACAGGACAGCTCACAGATACGCAGTATTTT; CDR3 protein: CSHRTGQLTDTQYF
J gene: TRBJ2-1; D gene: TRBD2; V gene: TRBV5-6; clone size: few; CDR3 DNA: TGTGCCAGCAGCTTCGGGACTAACGAGCAGTTCTTC; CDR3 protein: CASSFGTNEQFF
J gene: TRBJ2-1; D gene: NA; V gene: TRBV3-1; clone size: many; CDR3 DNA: TGTGCCAGCAGCGGCGGGACGGTATACAATGAGCAGTTCTTC; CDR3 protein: CASSGGTVYNEQFF
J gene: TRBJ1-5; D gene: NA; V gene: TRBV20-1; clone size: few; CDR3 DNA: TGCAGTGCTAGAGATGTGGATAGCAATCAGCCCCAGCATTTT; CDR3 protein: CSARDVDSNQPQHF
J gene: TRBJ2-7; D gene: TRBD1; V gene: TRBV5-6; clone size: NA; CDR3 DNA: TGTGCCAGCAGCCCCGCCAGGGGGCCTCGCTACGAGCAGTACTTC; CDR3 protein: CASSPARGPRYEQYF
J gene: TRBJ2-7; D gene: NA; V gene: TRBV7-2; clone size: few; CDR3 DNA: TGTGCCAGCAGCTTTGACGGGACTCACTACGAGCAGTACTTC; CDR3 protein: CASSFDGTHYEQYF
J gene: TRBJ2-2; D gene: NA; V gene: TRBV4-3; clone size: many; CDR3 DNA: TGCGCCAGCAGCCCCCCAACCGACACCGGGGAGCTGTTTTTT; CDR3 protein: CASSPPTDTGELFF
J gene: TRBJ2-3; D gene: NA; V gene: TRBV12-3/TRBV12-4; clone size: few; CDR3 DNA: TGTGCCAGCAGTTTAACGAGTGGTGCTTCCACAGATACGCAGTATTTT; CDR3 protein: CASSLTSGASTDTQYF
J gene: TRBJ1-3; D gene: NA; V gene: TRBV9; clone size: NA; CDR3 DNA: TGTACCAGCAGCGTCGGGAGTAACGGGAACACCATATATTTT; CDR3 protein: CTSSVGSNGNTIYF
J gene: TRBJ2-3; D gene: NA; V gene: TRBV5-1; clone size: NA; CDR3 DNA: TGCGCCAGCAGCTTGTACGCATTACGCACAGATACGCAGTATTTT; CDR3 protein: CASSLYALRTDTQYF
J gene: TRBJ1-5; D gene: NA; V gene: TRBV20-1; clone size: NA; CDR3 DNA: TGCAGTGCTAGAATAGGGGTTGGCAATCAGCCCCAGCATTTT; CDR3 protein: CSARIGVGNQPQHF
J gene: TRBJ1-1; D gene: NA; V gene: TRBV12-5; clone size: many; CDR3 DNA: TGTGCTAGTGGCCCGAACACTGAAGCTTTCTTT; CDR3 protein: CASGPNTEAFF
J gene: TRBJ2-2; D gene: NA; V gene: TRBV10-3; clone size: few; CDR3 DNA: TGTGCCATCAGTGAGCAGGGAGGCAACACCGGGGAGCTGTTTTTT; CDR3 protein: CAISEQGGNTGELFF
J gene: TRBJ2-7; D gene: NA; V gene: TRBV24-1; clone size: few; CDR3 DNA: TGTGCCACCAGTGAAATGCAAGGAATGTTGGACGAGCAGTACTTC; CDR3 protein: CATSEMQGMLDEQYF
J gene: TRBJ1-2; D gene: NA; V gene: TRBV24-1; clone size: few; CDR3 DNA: TGTGCCACCAGTGACCGGCAGGGGTATGGCTACACCTTC; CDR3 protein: CATSDRQGYGYTF
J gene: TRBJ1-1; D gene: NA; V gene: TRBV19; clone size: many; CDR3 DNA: TGTGCCAGTAGATCCAGGGGCGGGACTGAAGCTTTCTTT; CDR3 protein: CASRSRGGTEAFF
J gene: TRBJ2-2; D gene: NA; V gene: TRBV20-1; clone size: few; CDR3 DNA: TGCAGTGCCCCACGGACGGGGCGGGAGCTGTTTTTT; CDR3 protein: CSAPRTGRELFF
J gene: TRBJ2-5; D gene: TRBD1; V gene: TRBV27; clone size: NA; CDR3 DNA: TGTGCCAGCAGTTCCTGGACAGGGGCTCTTGAGACCCAGTACTTC; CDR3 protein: CASSSWTGALETQYF
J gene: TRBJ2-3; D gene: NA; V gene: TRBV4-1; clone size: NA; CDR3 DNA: TGCGCCAGCAGCCAAGTAGGGGTTCTGACAGATACGCAGTATTTT; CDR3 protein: CASSQVGVLTDTQYF
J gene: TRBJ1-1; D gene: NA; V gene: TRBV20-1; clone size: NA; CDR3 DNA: TGCAGTGCTAGACCAGCACGGACAGTAGCTTTCTTT; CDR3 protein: CSARPARTVAFF
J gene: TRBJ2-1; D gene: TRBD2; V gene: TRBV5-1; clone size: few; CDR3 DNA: TGCGCCAGCAGCCCTCGGACTAGCGGAGGAAACAATGAGCAGTTCTTC; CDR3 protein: CASSPRTSGGNNEQFF
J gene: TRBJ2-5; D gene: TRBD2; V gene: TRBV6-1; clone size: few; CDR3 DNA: TGTGCCAGCAGTGAAGCCGGCCGGGGGGCCCAGTACTTC; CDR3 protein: CASSEAGRGAQYF
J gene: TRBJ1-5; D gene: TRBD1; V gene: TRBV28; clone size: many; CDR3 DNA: TGTGCCAGCAGTTTCATACAGGGGAGCAATCAGCCCCAGCATTTT; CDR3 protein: CASSFIQGSNQPQHF